These 6 T cell receptor beta chains share one sample of origin, sequenced in a study of blood T cell repertoires in COVID-19. Assay: immunoSEQ multiplex PCR; the TCRdb copy retains only in-frame clones and omits some. The data hold roughly 250,000 clones, with roughly 84% observed a single time. Sequences were obtained from peripheral blood. The receptor source for this set is a woman in her 40s who had recovered from COVID-19.

This chain joins TRBV7-2 and TRBJ2-7; 9 positions match TRBD1. The CDR3 covers 16 residues. CDR1 SGHTA and CDR2 FQGNSA come from the germline V gene. The V segment lost 2 bases and the J segment 4 bases; nucleotides outside the gene matches: 9. The CDR3, as DNA: TGTGCCAGCAGCTTATCGGGACAGGGTTCCCTTTACGAGCAGTACTTC. The encoded protein is CASSLSGQGSLYEQYF. Supplemented by reference TRBV7-2 and TRBJ2-7, the full variable domain reads GAGVSQSPSNKVTEKGKDVELRCDPISGHTALYWYRQSLGQGLEFLIYFQGNSAPDKSGLPSDRFSAERTGGSVSTLTIQRTQQEDSAVYLCASSLSGQGSLYEQYFGPGTRLTVT.

The rearrangement links TRBV7-2 to TRBJ2-6, with TRBD1 matching over 10 bases. The germline V gene has CDR1 SGHTA and CDR2 FQGNSA. Trimming took 3 bases from V and 0 from J; bases not matched to a gene: 8. CDR3 size: 19 residues. CDR3 sequence (DNA): TGTGCCAGCAGCTTTCGACAGGGGGCGAGTGGCTCTGGGGCCAACGTCCTGACTTTC. This codes for CASSFRQGASGSGANVLTF.

This clone was seen a few times. The same CDR3 also results from other DNA sequences found in this sample. The J gene is TRBJ2-1, the V gene TRBV6-5; 9 nucleotides agree with TRBD2. The V segment lost 5 bases and the J segment 4 bases; nucleotides outside the gene matches: 6. The CDR3 sequence is 15 residues long. The germline CDR1 and CDR2 sequences are MNHEY and SVGAGI. The CDR3 region is CASSPLSGRYNEQFF. The CDR3 DNA is TGTGCCAGCAGTCCCCTAAGCGGGAGGTACAATGAGCAGTTCTTC.

The chain combines TRBV11-3 with TRBJ1-1; D is unclear. The germline V and J ends were trimmed by 2 bases and 4 bases, with 8 bases remaining between them. Germline V CDR1 and CDR2: SGHNT, YENEEA. The CDR3 has 13 amino acids. This chain's CDR3 is CASSLSGITEAFF. The CDR3 DNA reads as TGTGCCAGCAGCTTAAGCGGGATCACTGAAGCTTTCTTT.

This chain links TRBV6-5 with TRBJ1-5; D possibly corresponds to TRBD1 (6 bases). This CDR3 is built from 16 residues. V was cut by 2 bases and J by 2 bases, with 13 bases left in between. Per the germline V gene, CDR1 is MNHEY and CDR2 is SVGAGI. CDR3 bases: TGTGCCAGCAGTTACGGCCGGGGGGCAGGCAATCAGCCCCAGCATTTT. It codes for CASSYGRGAGNQPQHF.

V and J are TRBV9 and TRBJ2-1; D may be TRBD2 (6 bases). Trimming removed 3 bases at V and 10 bases at J, with 11 bases between. In germline, CDR1 is SGDLS, CDR2 YYNGEE. The CDR3 is 12 amino acids. The CDR3 loop is CASSGRGREQFF. The CDR3 DNA reads TGTGCCAGCAGCGGAAGAGGGAGGGAGCAGTTCTTC.